This TCR beta chain was profiled in a study of blood T cell repertoires in COVID-19. Across the study: From T cells, B-cell-depleted T cells, or PBMCs came the material, which was cDNA or gDNA.

The protocol was immunoSEQ multiplex PCR, while the TCRdb copy is restricted to in-frame clones and leaves out a portion. This table holds over 250,000 clones, 70% to 90% found once. Trimming removed 3 bases from V and 5 bases from J; junction bases left unmatched: 11. The CDR3 totals 17 residues. Germline V gene sequence: CDR1 MGHRA, CDR2 YSYEKL. The chain uses TRBV4-1 and TRBJ2-1, with 9 nucleotides matching TRBD2. The sequencing sample was made of peripheral blood. This sequence originates from a woman in her forties or fifties with acute or convalescent COVID-19. The CDR3 DNA reads as TGCGCCAGCAGCCACGGACTAGCGCGGGGGGCCGACAATGAGCAGTTCTTC. Residues: CASSHGLARGADNEQFF.